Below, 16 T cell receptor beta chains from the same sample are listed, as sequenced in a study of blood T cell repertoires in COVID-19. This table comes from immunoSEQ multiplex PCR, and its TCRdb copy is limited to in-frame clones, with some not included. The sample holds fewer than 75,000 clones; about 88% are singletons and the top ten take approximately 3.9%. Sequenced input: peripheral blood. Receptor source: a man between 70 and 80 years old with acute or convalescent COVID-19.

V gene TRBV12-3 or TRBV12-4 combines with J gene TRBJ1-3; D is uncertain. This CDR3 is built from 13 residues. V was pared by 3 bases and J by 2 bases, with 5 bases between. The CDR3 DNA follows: TGTGCCAGCAGTTTCGGGGCTGGAAACACCATATATTTT. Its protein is CASSFGAGNTIYF.

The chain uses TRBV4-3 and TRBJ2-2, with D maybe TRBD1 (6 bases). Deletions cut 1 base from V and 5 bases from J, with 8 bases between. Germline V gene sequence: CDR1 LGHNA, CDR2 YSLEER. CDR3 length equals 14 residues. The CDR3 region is CASSQGQATGELFF. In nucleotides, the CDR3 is TGCGCCAGCAGCCAAGGACAGGCAACCGGGGAGCTGTTTTTT.

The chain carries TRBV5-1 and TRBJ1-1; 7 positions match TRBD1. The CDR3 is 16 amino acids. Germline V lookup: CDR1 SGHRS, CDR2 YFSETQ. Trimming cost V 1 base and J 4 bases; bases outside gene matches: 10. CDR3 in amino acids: CASSLNPGQASTEAFF. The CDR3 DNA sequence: TGCGCCAGCAGCTTGAACCCAGGACAGGCAAGCACTGAAGCTTTCTTT.

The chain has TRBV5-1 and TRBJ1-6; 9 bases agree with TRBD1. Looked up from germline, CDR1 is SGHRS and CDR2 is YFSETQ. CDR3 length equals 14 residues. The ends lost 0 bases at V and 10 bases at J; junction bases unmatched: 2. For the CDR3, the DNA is TGCGCCAGCAGCTTGGGGACAGGGGTGTCACCCCTCCACTTT. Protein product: CASSLGTGVSPLHF.

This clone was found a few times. The CDR3 is CASSRWDRSNYGYTF. The CDR3 nucleotides read TGTGCCAGCAGTAGATGGGACAGGTCGAACTATGGCTACACCTTC. The V and J genes are TRBV6-2 or TRBV6-3 and TRBJ1-2; 8 nucleotides align to TRBD1. This CDR3 has 15 residues. With 5 bases clipped from V and 2 bases from J, the junction kept 7 bases outside the gene matches. The germline V gene has CDR1 MNHEY and CDR2 SVGEGT.

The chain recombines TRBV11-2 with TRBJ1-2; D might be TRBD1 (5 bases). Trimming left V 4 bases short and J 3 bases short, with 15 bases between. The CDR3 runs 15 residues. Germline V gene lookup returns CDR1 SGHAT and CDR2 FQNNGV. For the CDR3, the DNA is TGTGCCAGCAGCTACGGGGGAGGGGCCCACTATGGCTACACCTTC. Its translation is CASSYGGGAHYGYTF.

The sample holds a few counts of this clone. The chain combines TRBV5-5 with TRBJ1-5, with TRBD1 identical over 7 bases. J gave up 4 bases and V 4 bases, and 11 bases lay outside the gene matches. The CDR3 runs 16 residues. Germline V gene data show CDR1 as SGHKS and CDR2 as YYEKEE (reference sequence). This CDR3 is CASSRTGTEINQPQHF. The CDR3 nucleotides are TGTGCCAGCAGCCGGACGGGGACAGAAATTAATCAGCCCCAGCATTTT.

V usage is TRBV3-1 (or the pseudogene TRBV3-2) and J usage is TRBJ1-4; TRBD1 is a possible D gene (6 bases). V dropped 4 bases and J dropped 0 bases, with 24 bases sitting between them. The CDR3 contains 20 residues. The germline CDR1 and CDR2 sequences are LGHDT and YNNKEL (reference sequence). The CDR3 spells CASSPRGSGTLPATNEKLFF. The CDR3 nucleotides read TGTGCCAGCAGCCCAAGGGGATCCGGGACACTCCCTGCAACTAATGAAAAACTGTTTTTT.

The CDR3 nucleotides read TGTGCCAGCAGCTTAATCGGGACAGGCTCTGGAAACACCATATATTTT. Protein product: CASSLIGTGSGNTIYF. The chain joins TRBV11-2 to TRBJ1-3, with 8 bases aligning to TRBD1. V gave up 2 bases and J gave up 0 bases; unmatched junction bases: 3. Germline loops: CDR1 SGHAT, CDR2 FQNNGV. The CDR3 runs to 16 residues.

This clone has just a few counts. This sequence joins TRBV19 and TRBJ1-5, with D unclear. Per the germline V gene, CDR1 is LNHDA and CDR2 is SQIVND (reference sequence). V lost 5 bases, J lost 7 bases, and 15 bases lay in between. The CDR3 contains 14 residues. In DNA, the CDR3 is TGTGCCAGTAGTCCGGTGGAGGAGAACCAGCCCCAGCATTTT. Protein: CASSPVEENQPQHF.

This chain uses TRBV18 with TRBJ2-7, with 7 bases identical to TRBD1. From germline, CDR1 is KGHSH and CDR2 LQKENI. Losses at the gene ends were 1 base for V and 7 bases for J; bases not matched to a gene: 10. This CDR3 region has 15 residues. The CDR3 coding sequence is TGTGCCAGCTCACCACGGACAGGAGGTTATGTAGAGCAGTACTTC. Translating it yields CASSPRTGGYVEQYF.

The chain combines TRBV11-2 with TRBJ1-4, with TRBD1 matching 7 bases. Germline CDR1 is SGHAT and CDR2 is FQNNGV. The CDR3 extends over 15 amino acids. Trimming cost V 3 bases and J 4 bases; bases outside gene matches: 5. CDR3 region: CASSLEGQFNEKLFF. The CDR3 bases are TGTGCCAGCAGCTTGGAGGGACAGTTTAATGAAAAACTGTTTTTT. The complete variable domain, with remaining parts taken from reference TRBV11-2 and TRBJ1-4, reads EAGVAQSPRYKIIEKRQSVAFWCNPISGHATLYWYQQILGQGPKLLIQFQNNGVVDDSQLPKDRFSAERLKGVDSTLKIQPAKLEDSAVYLCASSLEGQFNEKLFFGSGTQLSVL.

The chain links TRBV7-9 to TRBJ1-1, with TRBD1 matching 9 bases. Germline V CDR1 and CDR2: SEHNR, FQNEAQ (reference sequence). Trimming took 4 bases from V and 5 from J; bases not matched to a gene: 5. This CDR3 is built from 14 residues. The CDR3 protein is CASSYTGGGTEAFF. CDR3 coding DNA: TGTGCCAGCAGCTATACAGGGGGCGGAACTGAAGCTTTCTTT.

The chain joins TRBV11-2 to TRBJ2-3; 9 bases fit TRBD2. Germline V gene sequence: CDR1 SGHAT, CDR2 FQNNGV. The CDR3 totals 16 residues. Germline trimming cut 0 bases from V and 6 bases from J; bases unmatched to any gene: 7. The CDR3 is CASSLDLAGGPDTQYF. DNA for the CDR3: TGTGCCAGCAGCTTAGATCTCGCGGGGGGGCCGGATACGCAGTATTTT.

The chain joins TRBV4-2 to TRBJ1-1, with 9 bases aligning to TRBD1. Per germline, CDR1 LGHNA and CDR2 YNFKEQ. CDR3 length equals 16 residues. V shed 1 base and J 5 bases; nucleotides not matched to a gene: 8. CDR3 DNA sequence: TGTGCCAGCAGCCAAGGCCCGGGACAGGGAGGGACTGAAGCTTTCTTT. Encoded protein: CASSQGPGQGGTEAFF.

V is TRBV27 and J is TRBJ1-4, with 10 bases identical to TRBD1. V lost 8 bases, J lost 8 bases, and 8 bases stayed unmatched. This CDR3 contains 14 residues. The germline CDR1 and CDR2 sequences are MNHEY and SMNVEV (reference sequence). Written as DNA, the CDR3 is TGTGCCAGCGGCGACAGGGGGCAGGAGGAAAAACTGTTTTTT. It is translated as CASGDRGQEEKLFF.